This TCR beta chain was retrieved from a study of blood T cell repertoires in COVID-19. Study-wide context: PBMCs, B-cell-depleted T cells, or T cells were the source of the cDNA or gDNA that made up the material.

This clone was seen only a few times. Unmatched junction bases numbered 7, after V lost 1 base and J lost 3 bases. The CDR3 consists of 18 residues. Germline loops: CDR1 SGHTA, CDR2 FQGNSA. The repertoire was sequenced with immunoSEQ multiplex PCR; TCRdb's copy has only in-frame clones and lacks some. The sample holds 240,000 or so clones, roughly 82% seen once. The chain links TRBV7-2 to TRBJ1-6, with TRBD1 identical over 9 bases. This TCR was sampled from an elderly man with acute or convalescent COVID-19. The sample consisted of peripheral blood. The CDR3 region has the DNA TGTGCCAGCAGCTTAGTTTCGCGGGGACAGGGCTATAATTCACCCCTCCACTTT. Translated: CASSLVSRGQGYNSPLHF.